These 10 T cell receptor beta chains came from one sample sequenced in a study of OX40 agonist ivuxolimab in advanced cancers. Sequencing used immunoSEQ multiplex PCR; TCRdb keeps in-frame clones, though not all of them. The data show fewer than 25,000 clones, approximately 84% seen once. This specimen was CD4+ or CD8+ T cells sorted from blood, taken in a trial of the OX40 agonist ivuxolimab. These receptors came from an adult with an advanced solid tumor such as melanoma, head and neck, liver or kidney cancer.

Comment on this clone: The junction shows a germline mismatch at one end, possibly a read error. The chain carries TRBV7-8 and TRBJ1-5; D gene ambiguous. In germline, CDR1 is SGHVS, CDR2 FQNEAQ. CDR3 length equals 14 residues. CDR3 coding DNA: TGTGCCAGCAGCTACAGCCCTAGCGATCAGCCCCAGCATTTT. Translated: CASSYSPSDQPQHF.

The rearrangement joins TRBV21-1 to TRBJ2-3; the table's D call, TRBD2, has no DNA check behind it. TRBV21-1 is deemed a pseudogene. The CDR3 has 16 amino acids. Here the CDR3 DNA reads TGTGCCAGCACGACTAGCGGGAGGGAGGAGGCAGATACGCAGTATTTT. Translating it yields CASTTSGREEADTQYF.

The chain links TRBV7-9 to TRBJ2-3, with a weak D call TRBD2 (7 bases). The CDR3 sequence is 15 residues long. V lost 3 bases and J 6 bases, leaving 16 bases between the germline ends. Looked up from germline, CDR1 is SEHNR and CDR2 is FQNEAQ (reference sequence). In DNA form, the CDR3 reads TGTGCCAGCAGCTTGTTCTGGGGGGGCTGGGATACGCAGTATTTT. As protein: CASSLFWGGWDTQYF.

This chain connects TRBV10-1 to TRBJ2-2; D call uncertain. Trimming took off 2 bases at V and 0 bases at J, with 7 bases between the two ends. This CDR3 comprises 15 residues. Germline V gene data show CDR1 as WNHNN and CDR2 as SYGVQD (reference sequence). This chain's CDR3 is CASSEPGANTGELFF. CDR3 sequence (DNA): TGCGCCAGCAGTGAGCCAGGCGCGAACACCGGGGAGCTGTTTTTT.

V is TRBV27 and J is TRBJ1-2; the match to TRBD1 covers 8 bases. With 8 bases clipped from V and 6 bases from J, the junction kept 11 bases outside the gene matches. Per the germline V gene, CDR1 is MNHEY and CDR2 is SMNVEV (reference sequence). The CDR3 is 14 residues long. The CDR3 is CASRADRGYHGYTF. CDR3 DNA sequence: TGTGCCAGCCGAGCTGACAGGGGTTATCATGGCTACACCTTC.

J is TRBJ2-5 and V is TRBV7-9; D call uncertain. This CDR3 comprises 13 residues. Germline V gives CDR1 SEHNR, CDR2 FQNEAQ (reference sequence). V lost 2 bases to trimming and J lost 5 bases, with 9 bases between them. This CDR3 reads CASSLPLGETQYF. The CDR3 DNA reads as TGTGCCAGCAGCTTACCTTTGGGTGAGACCCAGTACTTC.

V and J are TRBV29-1 and TRBJ1-2; 7 bases match TRBD1. The V gene end was trimmed by 3 bases and the J gene end by 2 bases; junction bases not matched to a gene: 3. The V gene's germline CDR1 is SQVTM and CDR2 ANQGSEA. This CDR3 is built from 13 residues. The CDR3 DNA reads as TGCAGCGTTGAGGGACAGCAGAACTATGGCTACACCTTC. It specifies CSVEGQQNYGYTF.

This sequence joins TRBV12-5 and TRBJ2-5, with 8 bases matching TRBD1. J lost 1 base, V lost 4 bases, and 2 bases had no gene match. Germline CDR1 LGHNT, CDR2 FRNRAP. The CDR3 spans 14 residues. As DNA, the CDR3 is TGTGCTAGTGGTTCCGGGACAGGCCAAGAGACCCAGTACTTC. Translated: CASGSGTGQETQYF. Based on the CDR3 plus reference TRBV12-5 and TRBJ2-5, the full variable domain is DARVTQTPRHKVTEMGQEVTMRCQPILGHNTVFWYRQTMMQGLELLAYFRNRAPLDDSGMPKDRFSAEMPDATLATLKIQPSEPRDSAVYFCASGSGTGQETQYFGPGTRLLVL.

V and J are TRBV27 and TRBJ1-1; possibly TRBD1 for D (5 bases). Germline CDR1 reads MNHEY; CDR2 reads SMNVEV (reference sequence). V dropped 5 bases and J dropped 1 base, with 14 bases sitting between them. The CDR3 contains 15 residues. CDR3: CASSPSGTENTEAFF. The CDR3 nucleotides read TGTGCCAGCAGTCCGTCCGGGACCGAGAACACTGAAGCTTTCTTT.

The genes are TRBV6-1 and TRBJ2-7; weak D call: TRBD1 (6 bases). Per the germline V gene, CDR1 is MNHNS and CDR2 is SASEGT. Trimming cost V 5 bases and J 6 bases, with 11 bases left between them. This CDR3 contains 12 residues. This CDR3 is CASSPPGAEQYF. Here the CDR3 DNA reads TGTGCCAGCAGTCCGCCAGGGGCCGAGCAGTACTTC.